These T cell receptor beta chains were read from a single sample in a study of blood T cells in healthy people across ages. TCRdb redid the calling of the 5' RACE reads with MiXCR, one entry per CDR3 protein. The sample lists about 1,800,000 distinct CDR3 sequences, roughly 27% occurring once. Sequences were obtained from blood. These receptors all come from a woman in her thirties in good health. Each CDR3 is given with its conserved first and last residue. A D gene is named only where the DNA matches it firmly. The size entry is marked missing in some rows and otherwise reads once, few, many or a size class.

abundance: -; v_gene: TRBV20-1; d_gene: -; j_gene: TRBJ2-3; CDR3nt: TGCAGTGCTAGGCCTTCTCGAGGGACCTACACAGATACGCAGTATTTT; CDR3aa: CSARPSRGTYTDTQYF
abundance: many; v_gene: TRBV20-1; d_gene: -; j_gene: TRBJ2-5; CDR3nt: TGCAGTGGAAGAAACCAGATGTTTCAAGAGACCCAGTACTTC; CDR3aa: CSGRNQMFQETQYF
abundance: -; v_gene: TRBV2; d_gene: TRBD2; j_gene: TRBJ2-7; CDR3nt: TGTGCCAGCAGTGACACTAGCGGGGGCTCCTACGAGCAGTACTTC; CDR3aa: CASSDTSGGSYEQYF
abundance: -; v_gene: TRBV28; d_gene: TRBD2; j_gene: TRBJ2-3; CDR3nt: TGTGCCAGCAGTACAAGACTAGCGGGGTTCACAGATACGCAGTATTTT; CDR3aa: CASSTRLAGFTDTQYF
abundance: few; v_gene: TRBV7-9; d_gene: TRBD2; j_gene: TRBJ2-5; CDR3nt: TGTGCCAGCAGCTTAGCTGAGCGGGAGGAGGAAGAGACCCAGTACTTC; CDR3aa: CASSLAEREEEETQYF
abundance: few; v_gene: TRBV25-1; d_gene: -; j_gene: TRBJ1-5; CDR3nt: TGTGCCAGCAGTCCCGGGGCAGGCGGTCAGCCCCAGCATTTT; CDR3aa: CASSPGAGGQPQHF
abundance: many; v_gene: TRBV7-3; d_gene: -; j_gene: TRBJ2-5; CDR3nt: TGTGCCAGCAGCTTGAGGACCGCGGAGACCCAGTACTTC; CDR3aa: CASSLRTAETQYF
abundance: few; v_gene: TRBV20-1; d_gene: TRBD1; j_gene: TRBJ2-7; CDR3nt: TGCAGTGCTAGTGGACAGGGGGCATCATACGAGCAGTACTTC; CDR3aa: CSASGQGASYEQYF
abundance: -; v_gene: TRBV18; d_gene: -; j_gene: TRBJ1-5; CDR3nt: TGTGCCAGCTCACCAGACAAAGGATATAGCAATCAGCCCCAGCATTTT; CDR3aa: CASSPDKGYSNQPQHF
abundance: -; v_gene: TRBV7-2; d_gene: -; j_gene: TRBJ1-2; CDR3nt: TGTGCCAGCAGCTTAGAGCGCCAGAACTATGGCTACACCTTC; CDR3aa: CASSLERQNYGYTF
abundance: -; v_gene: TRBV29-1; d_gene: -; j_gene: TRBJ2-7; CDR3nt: TGCAGCGCACGCAGGGCTCTCACCTACGAGCAGTACTTC; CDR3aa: CSARRALTYEQYF
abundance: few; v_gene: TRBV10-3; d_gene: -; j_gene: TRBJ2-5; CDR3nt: TGTGCCATCAGTGACCCTCCCCCTAGCGCCCAGTACTTC; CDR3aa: CAISDPPPSAQYF
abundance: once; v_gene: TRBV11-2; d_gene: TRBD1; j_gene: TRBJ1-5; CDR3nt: TGTGCCAGCAGCTTATGGGACAGGGAGACAGGAGGCCAGCCCCAGCATTTT; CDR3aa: CASSLWDRETGGQPQHF
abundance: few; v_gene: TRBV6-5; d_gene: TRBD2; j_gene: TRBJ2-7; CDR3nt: TGTGCCAGCAGTTACCTGTTCGGGAGGGCCAAGGACGAGCAGTACTTC; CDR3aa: CASSYLFGRAKDEQYF
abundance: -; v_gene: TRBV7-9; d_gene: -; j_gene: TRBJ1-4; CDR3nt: TGTGCCAGCAGCTCCGTCTGGGGTGAAAAACTGTTTTTT; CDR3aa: CASSSVWGEKLFF
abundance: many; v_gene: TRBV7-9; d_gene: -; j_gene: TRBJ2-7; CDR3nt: TGTGCCAGCAGCTTAGTTTATGACTACGAGCAGTACTTC; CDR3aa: CASSLVYDYEQYF
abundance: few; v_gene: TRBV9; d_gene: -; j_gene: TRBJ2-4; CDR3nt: TGTGCCAGCAGCGTAGCTACGCCGACCTACGGGCAGCCAAACATTCAGTACTTC; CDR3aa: CASSVATPTYGQPNIQYF
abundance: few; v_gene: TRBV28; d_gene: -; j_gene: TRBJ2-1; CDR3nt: TGTGCCACAGACCGAAGCTCCTACAATGAGCAGTTCTTC; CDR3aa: CATDRSSYNEQFF
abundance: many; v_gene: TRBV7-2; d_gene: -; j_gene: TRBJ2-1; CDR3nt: TGTGCCAGCAGCCCGGAGAGTCTAGCGAGAAGTAAAGAGCAGTTCTTC; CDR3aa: CASSPESLARSKEQFF
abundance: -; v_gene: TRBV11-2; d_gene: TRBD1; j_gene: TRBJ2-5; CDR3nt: TGTGCCAGCAGCTTAGCGACAGGGAATCTGGTAGAGACCCAGTACTTC; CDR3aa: CASSLATGNLVETQYF
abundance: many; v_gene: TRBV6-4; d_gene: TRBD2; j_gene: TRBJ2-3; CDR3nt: TGTGCCAGCAGCGCGCGGGGGGGCACAGATACGCAGTATTTT; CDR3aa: CASSARGGTDTQYF
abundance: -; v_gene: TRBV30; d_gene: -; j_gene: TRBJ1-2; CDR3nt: TGTGCCTGGAGTGTAAACCCAAACTATGGCTACACCTTC; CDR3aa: CAWSVNPNYGYTF
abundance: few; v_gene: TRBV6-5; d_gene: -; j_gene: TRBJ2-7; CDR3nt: TGTGCCACCAGGGAAGGACCCACCACCCGCGAGCAGTACTTC; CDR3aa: CATREGPTTREQYF